These T cell receptor beta chains were read from a single sample in a study of shared clonotypes between healthy human individuals. Sequencing used immunoSEQ multiplex PCR; TCRdb keeps in-frame clones, though not all of them. This table has some 800,000 clones, over 90% appearing once. Source material: naive CD8+ T cells sorted from blood. Receptor source: a man aged 25 to 40 in good health. Both conserved end residues are part of each CDR3. A D gene is named only where the DNA matches it firmly. Size values are once, few and many counts, or a class for expanded clones, and some rows have none.

J gene,V gene,clone size,D gene,CDR3 DNA,CDR3 protein
TRBJ1-3,TRBV29-1,-,-,TGCAGCGTGGGGACTCATGAGAGCTCTGGAAACACCATATATTTT,CSVGTHESSGNTIYF
TRBJ2-1,TRBV5-1,-,-,TGCGCCAGCAGCTTGGAAGAGGGGGGAGGCAATGAGCAGTTCTTC,CASSLEEGGGNEQFF
TRBJ2-7,TRBV11-2,-,TRBD2,TGTGCCAGCAGCTTAGCTTGGGCGGGAGGTGACTACGAGCAGTACTTC,CASSLAWAGGDYEQYF
TRBJ2-1,TRBV4-3,few,-,TGCGCCAGCAGCCCCGATGGGAAACCGAACGAGCAGTTCTTC,CASSPDGKPNEQFF
TRBJ2-7,TRBV4-1,-,TRBD2,TGCGCCAGCAGCCCCCGCGGGGGGACCTCCTACGAGCAGTACTTC,CASSPRGGTSYEQYF
TRBJ2-5,TRBV4-3,-,-,TGCGCCAGCAGCCTAACCACAGGGGACTTGAAGACCCAGTACTTC,CASSLTTGDLKTQYF
TRBJ2-1,TRBV6-5,-,TRBD2,TGTGCCAGCAGGACGGGACTAGCGGGGTGGAATGAGCAGTTCTTC,CASRTGLAGWNEQFF
TRBJ2-5,TRBV19,-,-,TGTGCCAGTAGCATTAGCGGAGGCCTCGAGGAATGTCTTAAGTACTTC,CASSISGGLEECLKYF
TRBJ2-5,TRBV7-8,once,-,TGTGCCAGCAGCTTAGTTGGGGGCCGAGAGACCCAGTACTTC,CASSLVGGRETQYF
TRBJ2-3,TRBV14,-,TRBD2,TGTGCCAGCAGCCGAACCGGGACTAGCGGGATAATCGGAGATACGCAGTATTTT,CASSRTGTSGIIGDTQYF
TRBJ1-2,TRBV27,-,-,TGTGCCAGCAGTTTCGGGGAAGGCTATGGCTACACCTTC,CASSFGEGYGYTF
TRBJ2-7,TRBV27,-,TRBD1,TGTGCCAGCAGTGGAAGGACAGGGGGCGAATACGAGCAGTACTTC,CASSGRTGGEYEQYF
TRBJ2-1,TRBV4-1,-,TRBD1,TGCGCCAGCAGCTCCCGGACAGGGGGATACAATGAGCAGTTCTTC,CASSSRTGGYNEQFF
TRBJ1-1,TRBV2,-,-,TGTGCCAGCAGTGAACGGCAAAGGGGCACTGAAGCTTTCTTT,CASSERQRGTEAFF
TRBJ2-7,TRBV9,-,-,TGTGCCAGCAGCGTAGTAGGGGACCGATTTGGCGAGCAGTACTTC,CASSVVGDRFGEQYF
TRBJ2-4,TRBV7-8,-,-,TGTGCCAGCAGCTTAGAAGCCGGGTATAGCATTCAGTACTTC,CASSLEAGYSIQYF
TRBJ2-6,TRBV7-9,-,-,TGTGCCAGCAGCCTCCCTCCGGGTTCCTCTGGGGCCAACGTCCTGACTTTC,CASSLPPGSSGANVLTF
TRBJ2-7,TRBV11-2,-,-,TGTGCCAGCAGCCCCCCAAGCTCCTACGAGCAGTACTTC,CASSPPSSYEQYF
TRBJ1-2,TRBV11-2,-,-,TGTGCCAGCAGCTTAAGGTACAGAGGAAAAGGCTACACCTTC,CASSLRYRGKGYTF
TRBJ2-1,TRBV23-1,-,TRBD2,TGCGCCACCAGGGAGGGGACTCTCTACAATGAGCAGTTCTTC,CATREGTLYNEQFF
TRBJ2-7,TRBV9,-,TRBD2,TGTGCCAGCAGCGTAGATACGGCCGGGACTAGCTACGAGCAGTACTTC,CASSVDTAGTSYEQYF
TRBJ2-3,TRBV11-2,-,TRBD1,TGTGCCAGCAGTTATAGACAGGGGTCAGATACGCAGTATTTT,CASSYRQGSDTQYF
TRBJ2-7,TRBV5-1,-,TRBD2,TGCGCCAGCAGCTTGCAACTAGCGGGAGAAACCGAGCAGTACTTC,CASSLQLAGETEQYF
TRBJ2-1,TRBV5-8,-,TRBD2,TGTGCCAGCAGCCCTAGCGGGAACTACAATGAGCAGTTCTTC,CASSPSGNYNEQFF
TRBJ2-7,TRBV10-2,-,-,TGCGCCAGCAGTGAGGGGGGCAACCTGGTCTACGAGCAGTACTTC,CASSEGGNLVYEQYF
TRBJ2-7,TRBV29-1,-,-,TGCAGCGTGGTACAGGGTGGCTCCTACGAGCAGTACTTC,CSVVQGGSYEQYF
TRBJ2-1,TRBV28,-,-,TGTGCCAGCGCTACTAGCCTCAATGAGCAGTTCTTC,CASATSLNEQFF
TRBJ2-1,TRBV9,-,-,TGTGCCAGCAGCGGGCAGTACAATGAGCAGTTCTTC,CASSGQYNEQFF
TRBJ2-7,TRBV19,-,-,TGTGCCAGTAGTATGTTTTTGGCAGAATACTACGAGCAGTACTTC,CASSMFLAEYYEQYF
TRBJ2-7,TRBV5-5,-,-,TGTGCCAGCAGCTACATCGACAGTAGTACCTACGAGCAGTACTTC,CASSYIDSSTYEQYF
TRBJ2-1,TRBV27,-,TRBD2,TGTGCCAGCAGTCCGAGCGGGAGCTCCTACAATGAGCAGTTCTTC,CASSPSGSSYNEQFF
TRBJ2-5,TRBV18,once,TRBD2,TGTGCCAGCTCCTATGGACTAGCGGGAGACGAGACCCAGTACTTC,CASSYGLAGDETQYF
TRBJ2-3,TRBV27,-,-,TGTGCCAGCAGGAAACTAGCTGGCACAGATACGCAGTATTTT,CASRKLAGTDTQYF
TRBJ2-3,TRBV27,-,TRBD1,TGTGCCAGCAGTTCTGGGACAGGCTCAGATACGCAGTATTTT,CASSSGTGSDTQYF
TRBJ1-3,TRBV10-3,-,-,TGTGCCATCAGTGAGTCTAGAATCTCTGGAAACACCATATATTTT,CAISESRISGNTIYF
TRBJ2-5,TRBV7-7,-,TRBD2,TGTGCTAGCAGCTTCCCAGAAGCGGGAGGGATACAAGAGACCCAGTACTTC,CASSFPEAGGIQETQYF
TRBJ1-5,TRBV6-5,-,-,TGTGCCAGCAGTTATTCCGGTCAGCCCCAGCATTTT,CASSYSGQPQHF